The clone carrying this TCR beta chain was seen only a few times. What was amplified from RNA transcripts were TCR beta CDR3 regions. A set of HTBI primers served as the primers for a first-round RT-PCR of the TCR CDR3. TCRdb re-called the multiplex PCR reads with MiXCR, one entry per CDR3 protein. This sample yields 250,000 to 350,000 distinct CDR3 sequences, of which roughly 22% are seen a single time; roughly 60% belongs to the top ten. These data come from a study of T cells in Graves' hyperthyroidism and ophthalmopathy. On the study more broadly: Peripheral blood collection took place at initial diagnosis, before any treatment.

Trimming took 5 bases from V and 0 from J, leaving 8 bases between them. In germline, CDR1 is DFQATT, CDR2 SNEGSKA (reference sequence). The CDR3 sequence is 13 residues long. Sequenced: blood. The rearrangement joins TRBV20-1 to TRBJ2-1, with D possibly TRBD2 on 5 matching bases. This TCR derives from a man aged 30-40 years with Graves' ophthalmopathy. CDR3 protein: CSAEGRSYNEQFF. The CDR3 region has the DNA TGCAGTGCTGAGGGCCGCTCCTACAATGAGCAGTTCTTC.